Listed here is a single TCR beta chain. Its antigen remains unidentified. These data originate in a study of CD8 T cells in ankylosing spondylitis. General study results and limits: Several of the motif variants were reported before in synovial fluid and blood from reactive arthritis. A TCR beta motif of fewer than ten highly homologous variants seemed to mark ankylosing spondylitis blood. Clones that were linked to disease were CD8+ and were relatively rare in peripheral blood.

TCR beta libraries were made by quantitative 5'-RACE with molecular barcodes. MiXCR, applied by TCRdb to the 5' RACE reads, yields one record per CDR3 protein. This sample has about 330,000 distinct CDR3 sequences, with 7.5% to 9% found just once. The CDR3 covers 16 residues. J was trimmed by 3 bases and V by 2 bases; bases with no gene match: 8. Germline CDR1 reads MNHEY; CDR2 reads SVGAGI. Sequences were obtained from blood, either unsorted or a sorted T cell fraction (not recorded which). The sequence derives from a male donor with ankylosing spondylitis. The chain recombines TRBV6-5 with TRBJ1-1, with 8 bases identical to TRBD1. CDR3 in DNA: TGTGCCAGCAGTTACATCGCCGGGACAGGTGACACTGAAGCTTTCTTT. Protein product: CASSYIAGTGDTEAFF.